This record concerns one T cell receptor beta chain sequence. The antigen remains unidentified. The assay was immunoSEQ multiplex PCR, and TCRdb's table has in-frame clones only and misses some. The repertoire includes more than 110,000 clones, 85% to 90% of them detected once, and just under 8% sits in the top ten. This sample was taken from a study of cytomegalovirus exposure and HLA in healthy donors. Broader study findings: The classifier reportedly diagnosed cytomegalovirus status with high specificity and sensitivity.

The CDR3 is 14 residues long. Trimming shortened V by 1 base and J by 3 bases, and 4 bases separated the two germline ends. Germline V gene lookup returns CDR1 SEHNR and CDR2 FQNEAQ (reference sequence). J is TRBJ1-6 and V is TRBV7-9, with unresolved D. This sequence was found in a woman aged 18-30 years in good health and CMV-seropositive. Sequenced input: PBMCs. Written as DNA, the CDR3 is TGTGCCAGCAGCTTAGGACTCTATAATTCACCCCTCCACTTT. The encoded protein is CASSLGLYNSPLHF. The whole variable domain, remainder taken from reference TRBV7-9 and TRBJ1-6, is DTGVSQNPRHKITKRGQNVTFRCDPISEHNRLYWYRQTLGQGPEFLTYFQNEAQLEKSRLLSDRFSAERPKGSFSTLEIQRTEQGDSAMYLCASSLGLYNSPLHFGNGTRLTVT.